This passage covers 19 T cell receptor beta chains from one sample sequenced in a study of shared clonotypes between healthy human individuals. TCRdb's table, derived via immunoSEQ multiplex PCR, lists solely in-frame clones and lacks some. The profile shows more than 2 million clones, 95% of them singletons. Material: naive CD4+ T cells sorted from blood. Subset meaning: CD45RA+ positively selected. All receptors come from a man aged 18 to 30 in good health.

The V call is TRBV21-1, the J call TRBJ1-2; TRBD1, as called in the table, went unchecked against the DNA. TRBV21-1 is assigned pseudogene status. The CDR3 is 12 amino acids. As DNA, the CDR3 is TGTGCCAGCAGCAGGACAGGTTTTTTTAGGACCTTC. Amino acid sequence: CASSRTGFFRTF.

J is TRBJ1-5 and V is TRBV2, with a tentative D call TRBD1 (5 bases). V lost 1 base and J lost 0, with 13 bases in between. From germline, CDR1 is SNHLY and CDR2 FYNNEI. CDR3 length equals 17 residues. The CDR3 here is CASSEGQGWGSNQPQHF. CDR3 bases: TGTGCCAGCAGTGAAGGGCAGGGATGGGGTAGCAATCAGCCCCAGCATTTT.

The chain combines TRBV19 with TRBJ2-7; 10 bases are a match to TRBD2. The germline gives CDR1 LNHDA, CDR2 SQIVND (reference sequence). This CDR3 is built from 13 residues. The V gene end was trimmed by 5 bases and the J gene end by 7 bases; junction bases not matched to a gene: 5. The CDR3 bases are TGTGCCAGTAGTCCAGAGGGACTAGCGGAGCAGTACTTC. This translates into CASSPEGLAEQYF. Full variable domain (rest looked up from reference TRBV19 and TRBJ2-7): DGGITQSPKYLFRKEGQNVTLSCEQNLNHDAMYWYRQDPGQGLRLIYYSQIVNDFQKGDIAEGYSVSREKKESFPLTVTSAQKNPTAFYLCASSPEGLAEQYFGPGTRLTVT.

The chain employs TRBV19 and TRBJ2-1, with TRBD2 as a possible D gene (5 bases). The germline gives CDR1 LNHDA, CDR2 SQIVND (reference sequence). This CDR3 is 15 amino acids long. Trimming pared 1 base from V and 2 bases from J, leaving 9 bases between. CDR3 protein: CASSIGQRPYNEQFF. The CDR3 nucleotides read TGTGCCAGTAGTATAGGGCAGCGGCCCTACAATGAGCAGTTCTTC.

The chain carries TRBV5-4 and TRBJ1-6; no reliable D call. CDR1 and CDR2 from the germline V gene are SGHNT and YYREEE (reference sequence). V dropped 5 bases and J dropped 4 bases, with 4 bases sitting between them. CDR3 length: 12 residues. The CDR3 sequence: CASRSYNSPLHF. The CDR3, as DNA: TGTGCCAGCAGGTCTTATAATTCACCCCTCCACTTT.

Details on this clone: Other nucleotide sequences in the sample specify the same CDR3. The CDR3 is CASSYSSGREQYF. The DNA of the CDR3 is TGTGCCAGCAGTTACTCTTCAGGGCGCGAGCAGTACTTC. The chain couples TRBV6-5 to TRBJ2-7, with D maybe TRBD1 (5 bases). The germline V gene encodes CDR1 MNHEY and CDR2 SVGAGI. Trimming took off 0 bases at V and 6 bases at J, with 9 bases between the two ends. CDR3 length: 13 residues.

The J gene is TRBJ2-2, the V gene TRBV7-2; 11 bases map to TRBD2. The CDR3 length is 15 residues. The V gene end was trimmed by 6 bases and the J gene end by 3 bases; junction bases not matched to a gene: 3. Germline CDR1 and CDR2: SGHTA and FQGNSA. The CDR3 bases are TGTGCCAGCAGACAGACTAGCGGGGACACCGGGGAGCTGTTTTTT. This gives the protein CASRQTSGDTGELFF.

The chain uses TRBV21-1 and TRBJ2-7; TRBD1 is the table's D call, not checked against the DNA. TRBV21-1 is flagged as a pseudogene. This CDR3 is 15 amino acids long. The CDR3 DNA reads TGTGCCAGCAGCAGATATGTGGGACAGGGTTACGAGCAGTACTTC. Translating gives CASSRYVGQGYEQYF.

J is TRBJ1-1 and V is TRBV6-1, with 10 bases fitting TRBD1. Per germline, CDR1 MNHNS and CDR2 SASEGT. J was trimmed by 5 bases and V by 6 bases; bases with no gene match: 9. This CDR3 has 15 amino acids. CDR3 sequence reads: CASRRGTGEDTEAFF. The DNA of the CDR3 is TGTGCCAGCAGGAGGGGGACAGGGGAGGATACTGAAGCTTTCTTT.

V usage is TRBV6-5 and J usage is TRBJ2-1, with 12 bases identical to TRBD2. Germline V gives CDR1 MNHEY, CDR2 SVGAGI. The CDR3 is made up of 15 amino acids. V dropped 6 bases and J dropped 5; count of bases not matched to a gene: 5. CDR3 coding DNA: TGTGCCAGCAGACCGACTAGCGGGGGAAACAATGAGCAGTTCTTC. Residues: CASRPTSGGNNEQFF.

V gene TRBV2 combines with J gene TRBJ2-2; D unclear. CDR1 is SNHLY and CDR2 is FYNNEI in the germline V gene. The CDR3 has 14 amino acids. Trimming removed 6 bases at V and 4 bases at J, with 12 bases between. Here the CDR3 reads CASRPGPGTGELFF. CDR3 sequence (DNA): TGTGCCAGCAGGCCGGGCCCGGGCACCGGGGAGCTGTTTTTT.

The rearrangement joins TRBV4-2 to TRBJ1-2; no firm D call. CDR3 length equals 17 residues. The V end was cut by 4 bases, the J end by 3 bases, with 21 bases between. The germline V gene has CDR1 LGHNA and CDR2 YNFKEQ. CDR3 sequence: CASSPAYRLEGDYGYTF. CDR3 nucleotides: TGTGCCAGCAGCCCAGCCTATCGCTTGGAGGGCGACTATGGCTACACCTTC.

The rearrangement links TRBV18 to TRBJ1-1; perhaps TRBD1 as D (6 bases). Germline CDR1 KGHSH, CDR2 LQKENI. The CDR3 is made up of 14 amino acids. The V end was cut by 3 bases, the J end by 4 bases, with 12 bases between. CDR3 nucleotide sequence: TGTGCCAGCTCACCGGGGGCCTTCGCCACTGAAGCTTTCTTT. Translating it yields CASSPGAFATEAFF. Using reference TRBV18 and TRBJ1-1 for the parts outside the CDR3, the full variable domain is NAGVMQNPRHLVRRRGQEARLRCSPMKGHSHVYWYRQLPEEGLKFMVYLQKENIIDESGMPKERFSAEFPKEGPSILRIQQVVRGDSAAYFCASSPGAFATEAFFGQGTRLTVV.

The V and J genes are TRBV2 and TRBJ1-4, with 7 bases lining up with TRBD1. The germline V gene has CDR1 SNHLY and CDR2 FYNNEI. This CDR3 is 13 amino acids long. V trimming: 6 bases; J trimming: 14 bases; junction bases outside the gene matches: 12. Here the CDR3 reads CASSLPIDRDLFF. The CDR3 nucleotides are TGTGCCAGCAGCCTGCCAATTGACAGGGACCTGTTTTTT.

V and J are TRBV29-1 and TRBJ2-5; 11 nucleotides line up with TRBD1. In germline, CDR1 is SQVTM, CDR2 ANQGSEA. The CDR3 length is 14 residues. The V segment lost 7 bases and the J segment 5 bases; nucleotides outside the gene matches: 9. The CDR3 DNA is TGCAGCGCTCTATGGACAGGGGGCTTTGAGACCCAGTACTTC. Translation gives CSALWTGGFETQYF.

The chain employs TRBV6-5 and TRBJ1-6; 7 nucleotides align to TRBD1. The germline V gene encodes CDR1 MNHEY and CDR2 SVGAGI. This CDR3 is 15 amino acids long. V shed 4 bases and J 6 bases; nucleotides not matched to a gene: 6. CDR3: CASSSRQGANSPLHF. DNA of the CDR3: TGTGCCAGCAGTTCCCGACAGGGAGCTAATTCACCCCTCCACTTT.

This chain connects TRBV5-5 to TRBJ2-1; no clear D gene. The CDR3 has 15 amino acids. The germline V gene encodes CDR1 SGHKS and CDR2 YYEKEE (reference sequence). The germline V and J ends were trimmed by 0 bases and 0 bases, with 7 bases remaining between them. CDR3: CASSLEYYSYNEQFF. CDR3 nucleotide sequence: TGTGCCAGCAGCTTGGAGTATTACTCCTACAATGAGCAGTTCTTC.

The V gene is TRBV27, the J gene TRBJ1-4; TRBD1 aligns across 11 bases. V was clipped by 8 bases and J by 5 bases; unmatched bases: 4. The length of the CDR3 is 14 residues. In germline, CDR1 is MNHEY, CDR2 SMNVEV (reference sequence). Here the CDR3 DNA reads TGTGCCAGCGGACGGGACAGGGGGAATGAAAAACTGTTTTTT. Translation gives CASGRDRGNEKLFF.

The chain combines TRBV10-3 with TRBJ2-7, with D possibly matching TRBD2 (5 bases). The CDR3 is 13 amino acids. CDR1 ENHRY and CDR2 SYGVKD come from the germline V gene. V gave up 3 bases and J gave up 3 bases, with 9 bases separating them. CDR3 DNA: TGTGCCATCAGTGACGGGGAGTTCTACGAGCAGTACTTC. This gives the protein CAISDGEFYEQYF.